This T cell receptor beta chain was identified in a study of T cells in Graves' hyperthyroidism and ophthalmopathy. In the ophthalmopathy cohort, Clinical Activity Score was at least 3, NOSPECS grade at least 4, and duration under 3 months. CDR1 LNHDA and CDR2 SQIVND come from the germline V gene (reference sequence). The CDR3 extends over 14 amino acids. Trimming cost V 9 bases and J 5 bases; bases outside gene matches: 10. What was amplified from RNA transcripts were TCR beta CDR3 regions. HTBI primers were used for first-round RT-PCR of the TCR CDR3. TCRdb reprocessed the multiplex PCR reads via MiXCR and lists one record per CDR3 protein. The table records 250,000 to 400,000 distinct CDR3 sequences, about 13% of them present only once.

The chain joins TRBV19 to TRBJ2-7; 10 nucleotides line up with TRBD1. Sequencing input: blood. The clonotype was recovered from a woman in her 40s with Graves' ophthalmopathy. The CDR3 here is CASSTGQGFHEQYF. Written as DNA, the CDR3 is TGTGCCAGCTCTACGGGACAGGGGTTCCACGAGCAGTACTTC.